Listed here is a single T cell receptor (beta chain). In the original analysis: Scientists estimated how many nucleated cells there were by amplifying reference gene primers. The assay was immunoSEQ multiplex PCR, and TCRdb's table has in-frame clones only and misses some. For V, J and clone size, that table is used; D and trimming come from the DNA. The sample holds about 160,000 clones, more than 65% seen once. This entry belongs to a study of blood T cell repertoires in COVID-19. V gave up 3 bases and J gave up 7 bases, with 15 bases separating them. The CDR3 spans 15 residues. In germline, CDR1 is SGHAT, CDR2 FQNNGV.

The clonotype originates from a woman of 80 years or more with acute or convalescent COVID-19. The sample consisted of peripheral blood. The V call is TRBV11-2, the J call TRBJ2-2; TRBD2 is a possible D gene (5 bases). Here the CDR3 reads CASSFPYPGGGELFF. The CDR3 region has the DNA TGTGCCAGCAGCTTCCCATACCCAGGAGGCGGGGAGCTGTTTTTT.